The TCR beta chain under discussion was sequenced for a study of CD8+ T cells in alopecia areata (dated by TCRdb to the late 2010s). Regarding the complete study: Treated patients were enrolled in an open-label pilot trial of oral tofacitinib, 5 to 10 mg twice daily, for moderate-to-severe alopecia areata. Tofacitinib-treated patients had biopsies at baseline and at 4 and 24 weeks of treatment, with a later scalp biopsy in several patients. Scalp tissue and sorted CD4+ and CD8+ peripheral blood T cells from patchy and totalis/universalis alopecia areata patients and from healthy controls were covered by human TCRbeta sequencing. The SALT score, which quantifies the percentage of affected scalp surface area, was used to measure disease severity in treated patients. Scalp clonality was compared across normal scalp (n=4), patchy alopecia areata scalp (n=8), and alopecia totalis/universalis scalp (n=8). RNA came from the PAXgene miRNA kit for fixed scalp, the miRNeasy kit for PBMCs, and the RNeasy kit for mouse skin. Patients stayed on tofacitinib for 6 to 18 months and then had 6 months of follow-up off drug so that delayed response and recurrence could be assessed. The study used high-throughput TCRbeta sequencing to examine T cell clonal expansion in alopecia areata, in both the C3H/HeJ mouse model and human patients. immunoSEQ multiplex PCR using 35 Vbeta forward primers and 13 Jbeta reverse primers was used to amplify TCRbeta CDR3 regions. Overall study outcomes, separate from this receptor: Shared TCR sequences between patients were less evident than in mice, which may be partly attributable to HLA diversity in the patient population. Because the treated cohort was small and included a single nonresponder, larger studies are needed to assess links between baseline CD8+ expansion and response. During tofacitinib treatment, many expanded lesional clones stuck around in both scalp and blood, and this persistence may partly explain why relapse happens after treatment is stopped. Scalp clonality and the number of expanded CD8+ clones among the top 100 scalp clones were significantly decreased by tofacitinib. Resident alphabeta T cells in normal human skin are also sequenced, complicating scalp TCR repertoire analysis, unlike mouse skin dominated by gammadelta T cells. Compared with normal scalp, lesional scalp, particularly in alopecia totalis/universalis, had higher clonality and more expanded CD8+ clones, which suggests antigenic drive.

The meaning of the sample's time point label: about 4 weeks on oral tofacitinib. Sample treatment or condition, as interpreted from the label and publication: oral pan-JAK inhibitor, 5-10 mg twice daily. Peripheral blood and lesional scalp punch biopsies were obtained from patients with alopecia areata. After PBMCs were isolated by density centrifugation and stained for CD3, CD4 and CD8, a FACSAria was used to sort CD4+ and CD8+ T cells. The library came from the immunoSEQ multiplex PCR assay. To provide template for TCR sequencing, every sample had RNA extracted and reverse transcribed into cDNA. First-strand cDNA was synthesized with SuperScript III using a 2:1 mix of oligo-dT and random hexamers. A synthetic immune receptor repertoire was used to measure amplification bias, and any remaining bias was corrected computationally. On the study's bioinformatics: Raw reads were preprocessed for error removal, and CDR3 was defined according to IMGT conventions as running from the conserved cysteine to phenylalanine. Clonality was computed as 1 minus the Shannon entropy, with the entropy normalized by log2 of the number of productive unique TCRs. Whether each scalp clone was CD4 or CD8 was inferred by checking scalp TCRbeta sequences against the CD4 and CD8 repertoires from sorted blood. TCRdb retrieved this table from immuneACCESS and kept in-frame rearrangements only. Not all clones are present; in checked studies, unresolved V genes account for under half, and no reason is known for the remainder. V, J and clone size are those of that table, while D and trimming were read from the DNA. This sample comprises around 120,000 clones, 53% of them detected only once. Roughly 0.5% of the sample lies in the top ten.

The CDR3 covers 14 residues, taking in both the cysteine and the phenylalanine. Only the CDR3 part of the read is kept: 42 bases, read in frame from the first base. CDR1 and CDR2, per the germline V gene (reference sequence), are SEHNR and FQNEAQ. The junction carries 10 bases between V and J, which are trimmed by 1 base and 4 bases respectively. Details on this clone: There is no known antigen for this receptor. Base quality data are lacking; no much larger clone is found one base away.

The sequence came from a human donor with alopecia areata. In this chain, TRBV7-9 is recombined with TRBJ1-2, with the D gene not clear enough to name. This material consisted of CD4+ T cells sorted from blood, taken at week 4, from a patient treated with tofacitinib. The CDR3: CASSLVASGYGYTF. The base sequence is TGTGCCAGCAGCTTAGTGGCATCTGGCTATGGCTACACCTTC. The reference TRBV7-9 and TRBJ1-2 proteins fill in what lies around the CDR3, so the full variable domain reads DTGVSQNPRHKITKRGQNVTFRCDPISEHNRLYWYRQTLGQGPEFLTYFQNEAQLEKSRLLSDRFSAERPKGSFSTLEIQRTEQGDSAMYLCASSLVASGYGYTFGSGTRLTVV.